This T cell receptor (beta chain) emerged from a study of blood T cell dynamics during melanoma immunotherapy. Time point defined: week 3, after first cycle of checkpoint inhibitor. Measured with immunoSEQ multiplex PCR; TCRdb has only the in-frame clones, and not every one. The sample includes 25,000 to 30,000 clones, 75% to 90% of them seen just once. The table lists this clone with a few counts. The clonotype comes from a human donor with melanoma. The sample consisted of blood, taken from a patient treated with checkpoint blockade.

The CDR3 DNA reads as TGTGCCAGCAGCTTGGTTACAGGGGGAGATGGCTACACCTTC. Its protein product is CASSLVTGGDGYTF. The chain is built from TRBV5-4 and TRBJ1-2, with TRBD1 matching over 8 bases. The CDR3 runs 14 residues. The junction had 4 bases not matched to a gene; V was cut back by 0 bases and J by 6 bases. Germline lookup yields CDR1 SGHNT and CDR2 YYREEE (reference sequence).